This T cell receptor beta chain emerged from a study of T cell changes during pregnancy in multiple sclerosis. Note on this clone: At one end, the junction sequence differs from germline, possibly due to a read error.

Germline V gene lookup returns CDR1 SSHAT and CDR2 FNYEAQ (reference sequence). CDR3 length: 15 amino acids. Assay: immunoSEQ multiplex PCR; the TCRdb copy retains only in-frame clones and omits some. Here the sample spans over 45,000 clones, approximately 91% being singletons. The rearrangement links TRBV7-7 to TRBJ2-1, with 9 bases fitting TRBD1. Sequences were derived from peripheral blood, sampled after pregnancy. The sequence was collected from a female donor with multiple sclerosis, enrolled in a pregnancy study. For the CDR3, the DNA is TGTGCTAGCAGCGTCCGGGACAGGGCTGGCAATGAGCAGTTCTTC. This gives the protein CASSVRDRAGNEQFF.